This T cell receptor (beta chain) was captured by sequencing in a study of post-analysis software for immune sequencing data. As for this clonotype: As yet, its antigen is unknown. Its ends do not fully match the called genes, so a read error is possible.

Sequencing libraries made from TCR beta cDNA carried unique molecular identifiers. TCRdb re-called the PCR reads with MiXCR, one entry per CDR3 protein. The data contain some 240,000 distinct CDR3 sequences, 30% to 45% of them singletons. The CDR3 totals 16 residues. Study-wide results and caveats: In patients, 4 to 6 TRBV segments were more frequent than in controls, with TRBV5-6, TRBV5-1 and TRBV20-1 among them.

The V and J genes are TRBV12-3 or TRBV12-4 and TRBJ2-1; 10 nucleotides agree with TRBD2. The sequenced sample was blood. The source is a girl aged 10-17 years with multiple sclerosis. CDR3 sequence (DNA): TGTGCCAGCAGCTTAGTCCCTAGCGGGGGCCACAATGAGCAGTTCTTC. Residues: CASSLVPSGGHNEQFF.